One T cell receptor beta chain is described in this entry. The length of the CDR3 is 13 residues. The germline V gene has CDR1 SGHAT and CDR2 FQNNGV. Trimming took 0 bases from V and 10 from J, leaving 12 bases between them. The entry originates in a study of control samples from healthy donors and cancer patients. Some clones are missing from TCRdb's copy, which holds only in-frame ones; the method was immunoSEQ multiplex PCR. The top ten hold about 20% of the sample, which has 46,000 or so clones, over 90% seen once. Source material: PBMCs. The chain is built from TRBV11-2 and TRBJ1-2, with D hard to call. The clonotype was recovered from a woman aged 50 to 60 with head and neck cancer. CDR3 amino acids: CASSLEGPESYTF. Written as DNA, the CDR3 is TGTGCCAGCAGCTTAGAAGGGCCAGAGTCCTACACCTTC.